The clone carrying this T cell receptor beta chain appeared many times. Antigen specificity is unknown. The record originates from a study of T cells in Graves' hyperthyroidism and ophthalmopathy. Study-wide results and limits: Peripheral blood also featured most of the thyroid clonotypes expanded above 0.001.

RNA transcripts gave rise to amplified TCR beta CDR3 regions. A first-round RT-PCR of the TCR CDR3 used the HTBI primer set. One entry per CDR3 protein results from TCRdb running MiXCR on the multiplex PCR reads. The table lists around 600,000 distinct CDR3 sequences, approximately 14% of them singletons, with about 7% in the top ten. Under 3 months was the duration of disease in ophthalmopathy patients, who also had a Clinical Activity Score of at least 3 and a NOSPECS grade of at least 4. Diagnostic decisions used clinical symptoms, serum thyroxine and TRAb, thyroid ultrasound and orbital computed tomography. The source is a woman younger than 30 with Graves' ophthalmopathy. Sequencing was done on a sample of blood.

DNA for the CDR3: TGTGCCACCAGCAGAAGAGAAGGGACAGGGGGCAAGGCTAACTATGGCTACACCTTC. This encodes CATSRREGTGGKANYGYTF. The rearrangement uses TRBV15 and TRBJ1-2, with TRBD1 matching over 12 bases. Germline V gene sequence: CDR1 LNHNV, CDR2 YYDKDF (reference sequence). The CDR3 runs to 19 residues. J gave up 0 bases and V 2 bases, and 10 bases lay outside the gene matches.